This T cell receptor beta chain was obtained from a study of shared clonotypes between healthy human individuals (dated by TCRdb to about 2020). Some background on the complete study: Two women and a few men aged 18 to 49 years were included in the cohort. Per donor, three plates each were used for CD4 naive and CD4 memory, two for CD8 naive, and one for CD8 memory. The study deeply sequenced blood TCR repertoires of roughly five healthy adults to estimate repertoire size and the extent of clonotype sharing between individuals. To increase sequencing depth and limit assay-specific biases, different laboratories used diverse techniques to prepare libraries and sequence TCR repertoires. Leukapheresis yielded between about 0.9 and 9.5 billion PBMCs per donor.

The study at large found these results: Sampling was restricted to blood, and TCR repertoires in tissue are likely to differ from TCR repertoires in blood. The small number of donors limited the genetic and exposure-history diversity represented. Compared with non-shared clonotypes, clonotypes shared by all four sorted-subset donors had higher generation probabilities. Sharing across a few donors was observed for roughly 5% of naive CD4, over 3% of naive CD8, over 2% of memory CD4, and about 0.39% of memory CD8 clonotypes. Pairwise subsampling led to the expectation that sequencing depth would affect the degree of clonotype sharing among donors. Naive subsets generally had larger estimated clonotype richness than memory subsets did. Rarefaction of sorted-subset datasets indicated incomplete sequencing despite the large sequencing depth.

Donors were healthy HIV-negative adults with no recently reported acute infections or vaccinations. Only Caucasian adults living in Nashville, Tennessee, USA were represented among the donors. Magnetic negative selection was used to enrich CD4+ T cells, after which naive cells were positively selected on CD45RA and the negative fraction became the memory subset. After blood collection by leukapheresis, PBMCs were isolated using Ficoll-Histopaque density gradient centrifugation and then cryopreserved in the vapor phase of liquid nitrogen. Analytical flow cytometry was used to check the purity and quantity of every magnetically sorted T cell population. Genomic DNA was isolated from each sorted fraction and quantified by UV absorbance on a Nanodrop 2000c. Including the terminal cysteine and phenylalanine, the CDR3 comprises 18 residues. Only the CDR3 portion is preserved as DNA: 54 bases, with reading frame beginning at the first base. Trimming takes 0 bases off V and 6 bases off J; junction bases not matched to a gene: 13. The germline V gene provides CDR1 SGHRS and CDR2 YFSETQ.

Comments on this clone: Its binding antigen is unknown. One base away there is no much larger clone; base qualities are not given.

Using the deep immunoSEQ assay, multiplex PCR amplified TCR CDR3 regions from genomic DNA. Genomic DNA extracted from each cell subset was distributed evenly over all wells of several immunoSEQ 96-well plates, and each plate served as one replicate. For sorted subsets, roughly 190 ng of genomic DNA, equivalent to around 30,000 T cell genomes, went into each replicate PCR. Purified libraries were quantified with a Qubit 3.0 fluorometer, sized on a Bioanalyzer 2100, and re-quantified with the KAPA Library Quantification kit. Every immunoSEQ 96-well plate was sequenced on a dedicated single-read 150-cycle Illumina NextSeq 550 flow cell. The authors processed their data as follows. Because the immunoSEQ output held only junctional sequences and lacked quality scores, the filtering could not match the filtering applied to full-length reads. Sequences were annotated with PyIR, a Python wrapper for IgBLAST v1.9, and V/J genes and CDR3 were assigned using IMGT germline references. Any read was removed if the V/J assignment was weak (E-value above 1e-6), the CDR3 was missing, or the read contained stop codons, out-of-frame junctions, or ambiguous translated residues. V3J clonotypes were defined as sequences sharing an identical inferred V gene, J gene, and CDR3 amino acid sequence. Percentage overlap between repertoires was computed as shared unique clonotypes divided by the size of the smaller repertoire. Richness of each repertoire was evaluated using RTK rarefaction, the Chao1 estimator, and Recon v2.1 estimates of unobserved clonotypes. OLGA was used to compute generation probabilities for all TCRbeta clonotypes that the gDNA method yielded from a few donors. In its TCRdb copy, this immuneACCESS table keeps in-frame sequences only and misses some clones. Where compared with another copy, unresolved V genes explain less than half of these, and the others have no known cause. The V and J calls and the clone size are those of that table, but D and trimming were determined from the DNA. The sample records about 2.4 million clones, over 85% of which are singletons. The top ten clonotypes cover roughly 0.39% of the sample.

This sequence originates from a man between 18 and 29 years old in good health. Some clones in this sample may be carry-over from other donors' samples. This receptor chain uses TRBV5-1 and TRBJ2-1; a stretch of 9 junction bases matches TRBD2. Sequencing was done on a sample of naive CD4+ T cells from PBMCs. Per the publication, the cell subset or site label means: CD45RA+ positively selected. CDR3 protein: CASSLGVGLAGALNEQFF. The nucleotides read TGCGCCAGCAGCTTGGGAGTTGGCTTAGCGGGAGCCCTCAATGAGCAGTTCTTC.